This T cell receptor beta chain was identified in a study of blood T cells in healthy people across ages. In the study overall: About one barcoded beta molecule per two T cells was the capture yield of template switching. Points from the study as a whole: Measured against age, TCR beta diversity per million T cells decreased in a roughly linear manner.

A J-beta primer mix and a sample-barcoded 5' primer were used in a second PCR of roughly 6 to 11 cycles. TCRdb re-analysed the 5' RACE reads in MiXCR, keeping a single row per CDR3 protein. This table holds fewer than 750,000 distinct CDR3 sequences, roughly 48% found once. Isolated PBMCs totaled at least 6.5 million in each sample. A note on this clonotype: As yet, its antigen is unknown.

The sequence derives from a man older than 75 in good health. Sequenced input: blood.

For the CDR3, the DNA is TGTGCCAGCTCACCTACAGGTTTCCAGTACAATGAGCAGTTCTTC. Translating it yields CASSPTGFQYNEQFF. The chain is built from TRBV18 and TRBJ2-1; tentatively, D is TRBD1 (5 bases). There are 15 residues in the CDR3. CDR1 is KGHSH and CDR2 is LQKENI in the germline V gene. The V gene lost 3 bases and the J gene lost 4 bases, with 13 bases spanning the gap.